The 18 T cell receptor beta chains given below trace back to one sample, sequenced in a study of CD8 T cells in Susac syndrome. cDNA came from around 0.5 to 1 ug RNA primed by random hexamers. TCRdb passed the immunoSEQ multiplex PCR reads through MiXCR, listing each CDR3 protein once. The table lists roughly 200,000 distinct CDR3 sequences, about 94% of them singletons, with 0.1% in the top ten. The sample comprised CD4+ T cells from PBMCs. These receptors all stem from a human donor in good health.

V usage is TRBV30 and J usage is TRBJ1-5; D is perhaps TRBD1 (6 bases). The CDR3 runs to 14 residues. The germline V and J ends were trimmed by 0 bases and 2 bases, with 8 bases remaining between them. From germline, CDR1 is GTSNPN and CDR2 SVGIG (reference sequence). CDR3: CAWSVRTGNQPQHF. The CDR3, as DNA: TGTGCCTGGAGTGTAAGGACAGGCAATCAGCCCCAGCATTTT.

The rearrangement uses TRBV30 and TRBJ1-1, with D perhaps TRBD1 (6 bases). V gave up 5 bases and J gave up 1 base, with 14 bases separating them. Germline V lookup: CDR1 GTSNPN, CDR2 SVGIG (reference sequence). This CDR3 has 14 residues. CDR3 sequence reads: CAWGPGTPNTEAFF. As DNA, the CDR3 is TGTGCCTGGGGACCCGGGACACCGAACACTGAAGCTTTCTTT.

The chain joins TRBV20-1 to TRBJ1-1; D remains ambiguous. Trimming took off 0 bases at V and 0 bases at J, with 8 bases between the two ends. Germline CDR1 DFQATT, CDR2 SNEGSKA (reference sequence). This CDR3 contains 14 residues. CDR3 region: CSAREPALNTEAFF. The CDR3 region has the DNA TGCAGTGCTAGAGAGCCAGCCTTGAACACTGAAGCTTTCTTT.

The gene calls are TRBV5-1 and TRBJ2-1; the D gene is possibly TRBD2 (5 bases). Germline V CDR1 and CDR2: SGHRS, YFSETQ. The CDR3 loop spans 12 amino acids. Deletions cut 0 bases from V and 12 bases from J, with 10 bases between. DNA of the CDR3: TGCGCCAGCAGCTTGGCGGACTCGCGGCAGTTCTTC. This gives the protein CASSLADSRQFF.

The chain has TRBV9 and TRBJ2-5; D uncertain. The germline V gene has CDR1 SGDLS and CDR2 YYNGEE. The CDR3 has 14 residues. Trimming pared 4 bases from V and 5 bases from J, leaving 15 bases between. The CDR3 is CASSPRRSAETQYF. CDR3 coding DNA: TGTGCCAGCAGCCCACGACGAAGTGCCGAGACCCAGTACTTC.

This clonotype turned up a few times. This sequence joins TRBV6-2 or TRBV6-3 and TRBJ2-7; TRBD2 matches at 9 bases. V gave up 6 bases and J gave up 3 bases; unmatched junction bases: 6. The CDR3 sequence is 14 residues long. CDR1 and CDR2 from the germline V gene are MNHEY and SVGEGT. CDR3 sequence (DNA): TGTGCCAGCAGCCTTAGCGGGAGCGGCTACGAGCAGTACTTC. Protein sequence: CASSLSGSGYEQYF.

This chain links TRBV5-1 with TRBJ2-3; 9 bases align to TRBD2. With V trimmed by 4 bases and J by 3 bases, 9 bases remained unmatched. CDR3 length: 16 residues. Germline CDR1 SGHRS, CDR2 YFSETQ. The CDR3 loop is CASSARSGRATDTQYF. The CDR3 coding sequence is TGCGCCAGCAGCGCCCGTAGCGGGAGAGCAACAGATACGCAGTATTTT.

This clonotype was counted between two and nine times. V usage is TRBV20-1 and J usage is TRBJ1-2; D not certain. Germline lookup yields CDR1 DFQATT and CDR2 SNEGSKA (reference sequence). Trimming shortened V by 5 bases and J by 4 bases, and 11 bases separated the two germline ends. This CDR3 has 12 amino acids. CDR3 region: CSASQTGYGYTF. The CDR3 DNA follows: TGCAGTGCTTCCCAGACCGGCTATGGCTACACCTTC.

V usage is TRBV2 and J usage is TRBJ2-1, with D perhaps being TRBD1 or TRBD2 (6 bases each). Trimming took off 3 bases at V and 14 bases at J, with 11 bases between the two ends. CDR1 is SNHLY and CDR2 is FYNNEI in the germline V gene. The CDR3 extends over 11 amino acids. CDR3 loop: CASSELEGEFF. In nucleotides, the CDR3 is TGTGCCAGCAGTGAGTTGGAGGGGGAGTTCTTC.

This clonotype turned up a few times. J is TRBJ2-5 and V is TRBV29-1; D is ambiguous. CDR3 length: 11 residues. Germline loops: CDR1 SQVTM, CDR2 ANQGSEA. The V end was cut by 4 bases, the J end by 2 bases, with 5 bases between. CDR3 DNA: TGCAGCGTTGGAGAGCAAGAGACCCAGTACTTC. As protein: CSVGEQETQYF. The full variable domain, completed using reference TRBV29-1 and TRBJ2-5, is SAVISQKPSRDICQRGTSLTIQCQVDSQVTMMFWYRQQPGQSLTLIATANQGSEATYESGFVIDKFPISRPNLTFSTLTVSNMSPEDSSIYLCSVGEQETQYFGPGTRLLVL.

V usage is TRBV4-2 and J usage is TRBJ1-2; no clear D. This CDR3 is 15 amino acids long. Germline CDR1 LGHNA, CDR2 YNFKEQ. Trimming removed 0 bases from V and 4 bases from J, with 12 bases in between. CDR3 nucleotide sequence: TGTGCCAGCAGCCAAGATCGGACGGGAAGCTATGGCTACACCTTC. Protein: CASSQDRTGSYGYTF.

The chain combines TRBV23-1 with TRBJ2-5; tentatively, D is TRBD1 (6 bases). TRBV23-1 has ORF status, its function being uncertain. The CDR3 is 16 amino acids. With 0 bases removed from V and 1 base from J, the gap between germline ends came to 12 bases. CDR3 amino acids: CASSQSHQGGQETQYF. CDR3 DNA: TGCGCCAGCAGTCAATCACACCAAGGGGGCCAAGAGACCCAGTACTTC.

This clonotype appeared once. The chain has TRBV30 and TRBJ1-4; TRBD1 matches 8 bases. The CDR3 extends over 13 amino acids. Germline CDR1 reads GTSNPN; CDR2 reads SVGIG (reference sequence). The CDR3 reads CALTRGRGEKLFF. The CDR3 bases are TGTGCGTTGACCAGGGGGCGCGGTGAAAAACTGTTTTTT.

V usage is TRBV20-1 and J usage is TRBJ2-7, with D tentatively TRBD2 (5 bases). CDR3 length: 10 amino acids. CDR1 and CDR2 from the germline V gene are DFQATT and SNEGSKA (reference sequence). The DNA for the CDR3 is TGCAGGGTCGCCGGGGACGAGCAGTACTTC. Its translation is CRVAGDEQYF.

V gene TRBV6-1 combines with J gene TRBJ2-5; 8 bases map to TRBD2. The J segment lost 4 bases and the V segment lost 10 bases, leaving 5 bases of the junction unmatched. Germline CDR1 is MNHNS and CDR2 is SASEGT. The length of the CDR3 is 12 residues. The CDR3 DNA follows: TGTGCCATCCAAACTAGCGGAGAGACCCAGTACTTC. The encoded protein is CAIQTSGETQYF.

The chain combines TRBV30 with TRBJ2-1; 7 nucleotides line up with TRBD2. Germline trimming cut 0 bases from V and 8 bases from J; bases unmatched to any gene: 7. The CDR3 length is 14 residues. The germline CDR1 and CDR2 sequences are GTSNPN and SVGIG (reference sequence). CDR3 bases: TGTGCCTGGAGTGTAGGACTAGATCCCGATGAGCAGTTCTTC. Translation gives CAWSVGLDPDEQFF.

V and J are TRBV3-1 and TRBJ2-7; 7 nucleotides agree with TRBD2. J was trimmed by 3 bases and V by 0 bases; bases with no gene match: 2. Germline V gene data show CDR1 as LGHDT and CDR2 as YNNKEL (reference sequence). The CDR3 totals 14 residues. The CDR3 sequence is CASSQEAGLYEQYF. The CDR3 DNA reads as TGTGCCAGCAGCCAAGAAGCGGGGCTCTACGAGCAGTACTTC.

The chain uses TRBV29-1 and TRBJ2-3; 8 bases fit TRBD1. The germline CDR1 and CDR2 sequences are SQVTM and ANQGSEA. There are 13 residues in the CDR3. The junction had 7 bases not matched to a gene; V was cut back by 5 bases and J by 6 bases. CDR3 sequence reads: CSVPGGNTDTQYF. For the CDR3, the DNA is TGCAGCGTTCCAGGGGGCAATACGGATACGCAGTATTTT.